The subject of this entry is one T cell receptor (beta chain). These data come from a study of T cell changes during pregnancy in multiple sclerosis. The table came from immunoSEQ multiplex PCR; TCRdb's copy has only in-frame clones and leaves some out. This sample has roughly 45,000 clones, with around 89% found just once. V trimming: 2 bases; J trimming: 5 bases; junction bases outside the gene matches: 2. Germline CDR1 SGHNT, CDR2 YYREEE (reference sequence). This CDR3 is built from 14 residues. The sequence came from a female donor with multiple sclerosis, enrolled in a pregnancy study. Sample: CD4+ T cells from peripheral blood mononuclear cells, taken in the second trimester of pregnancy. The genes are TRBV5-4 and TRBJ1-3; 9 nucleotides line up with TRBD1. The DNA of the CDR3 is TGTGCCAGCAGCTTCGGACAGGGGAGAAACACCATATATTTT. Translated: CASSFGQGRNTIYF.